The next 16 T cell receptor beta chains were all read from a single sample in a study of identical twins. TCRdb reprocessed the 5' RACE reads with MiXCR, giving one entry per CDR3 protein. The sample yields 540,000 or so distinct CDR3 sequences, approximately 20% seen once. The sample also formed part of further work on yellow fever vaccine responses in identical twins.

The sample taken for sequencing was CD4+ T cells sorted from blood. All receptors derive from a woman aged 18-29 years in good health.

The chain is built from TRBV10-3 and TRBJ2-3, with 7 bases that match TRBD2. Germline V gene data show CDR1 as ENHRY and CDR2 as SYGVKD. V trimming: 4 bases; J trimming: 0 bases; junction bases outside the gene matches: 10. This CDR3 spans 17 amino acids. The CDR3 DNA is TGTGCCATCAGTGGAAGATCCGGGACTACCAGCACAGATACGCAGTATTTT. Translation gives CAISGRSGTTSTDTQYF.

The sample holds many counts of this clonotype. Germline is not matched at one junction end, which may reflect a read error. This chain uses TRBV5-1 with TRBJ2-3, with 11 bases identical to TRBD2. The length of the CDR3 is 16 residues. CDR1 SGHRS and CDR2 YFSETQ come from the germline V gene. The CDR3 coding sequence is TGTGCCAGCAGTCTGAGACTAGCGGGGAGCACAGATACGCAGTATTTT. Its protein product is CASSLRLAGSTDTQYF. The full variable domain, rest sourced from reference TRBV5-1 and TRBJ2-3, is KAGVTQTPRYLIKTRGQQVTLSCSPISGHRSVSWYQQTPGQGLQFLFEYFSETQRNKGNFPGRFSGRQFSNSRSEMNVSTLELGDSALYLCASSLRLAGSTDTQYFGPGTRLTVL.

In this sample, this clonotype turned up many times. The chain's CDR3 is CAISDAGTGTYEQYF. CDR3 DNA sequence: TGTGCCATCAGTGACGCTGGGACAGGGACGTACGAGCAGTACTTC. J is TRBJ2-7 and V is TRBV10-3; 9 bases fit TRBD1. Trimming cost V 3 bases and J 4 bases; bases outside gene matches: 7. There are 15 residues in the CDR3. Germline CDR1 ENHRY, CDR2 SYGVKD.

This clonotype was counted only a few times. V and J are TRBV27 and TRBJ2-7; 9 nucleotides line up with TRBD1. Germline trimming cut 6 bases from V and 2 bases from J; bases unmatched to any gene: 11. This CDR3 spans 16 amino acids. From germline, CDR1 is MNHEY and CDR2 SMNVEV (reference sequence). DNA of the CDR3: TGTGCCAGCAGGAGGTCCACAGGGGGCCGCGCCTACGAGCAGTACTTC. Encoded protein: CASRRSTGGRAYEQYF.

The gene calls are TRBV11-2 and TRBJ2-7; 9 bases are a match to TRBD2. The J segment lost 2 bases and the V segment lost 5 bases, leaving 13 bases of the junction unmatched. From germline, CDR1 is SGHAT and CDR2 FQNNGV. CDR3 length equals 17 residues. The CDR3 coding sequence is TGTGCCAGCAGCCCCCCGAAGAGCGGGAGGTGGGCCTACGAGCAGTACTTC. It translates to CASSPPKSGRWAYEQYF.

This chain uses TRBV3-1 with TRBJ1-1; maybe TRBD1 (5 bases). This CDR3 comprises 15 residues. Deletions cut 2 bases from V and 0 bases from J, with 10 bases between. CDR1 LGHDT and CDR2 YNNKEL come from the germline V gene (reference sequence). The CDR3 protein is CASSQLQVLNTEAFF. CDR3 DNA sequence: TGTGCCAGCAGCCAACTACAGGTGCTGAACACTGAAGCTTTCTTT.

The V and J genes are TRBV6-5 and TRBJ2-3; 7 bases are a match to TRBD2. V lost 2 bases to trimming and J lost 2 bases; unmatched junction nucleotides: 7. Germline values: CDR1 MNHEY, CDR2 SVGAGI. The CDR3 totals 16 residues. CDR3 sequence (DNA): TGTGCCAGCAGTTACGTAGGGACTACCCACACAGATACGCAGTATTTT. Amino acids: CASSYVGTTHTDTQYF.

V and J are TRBV4-1 and TRBJ2-2; TRBD1 matches at 8 bases. Per germline, CDR1 MGHRA and CDR2 YSYEKL. CDR3 size: 16 residues. V lost 3 bases and J lost 5; bases outside the gene matches: 8. CDR3 DNA: TGCGCCAGCAGCCAGACCGACAGGGGTGGGACCGGGGAGCTGTTTTTT. It encodes CASSQTDRGGTGELFF.

The chain joins TRBV5-1 to TRBJ2-2; 8 bases match TRBD2. The ends lost 4 bases at V and 1 base at J; junction bases unmatched: 6. The germline V gene has CDR1 SGHRS and CDR2 YFSETQ. The length of the CDR3 is 16 residues. DNA for the CDR3: TGCGCCAGCAGCATACCCGGGAGGGGGAACACCGGGGAGCTGTTTTTT. It specifies CASSIPGRGNTGELFF.

This clonotype was detected a few times. The V call is TRBV3-1, the J call TRBJ1-1; tentatively, D is TRBD1 (6 bases). The CDR3 consists of 15 residues. V was trimmed by 4 bases and J by 0 bases, leaving 12 bases between them. Per germline, CDR1 LGHDT and CDR2 YNNKEL (reference sequence). Written as DNA, the CDR3 is TGTGCCAGCAGCCCCCCGGGACACCTGAACACTGAAGCTTTCTTT. Translation gives CASSPPGHLNTEAFF. The entire variable domain, with the rest obtained from reference TRBV3-1 and TRBJ1-1, is as follows: DTAVSQTPKYLVTQMGNDKSIKCEQNLGHDTMYWYKQDSKKFLKIMFSYNNKELIINETVPNRFSPKSPDKAHLNLHINSLELGDSAVYFCASSPPGHLNTEAFFGQGTRLTVV.

CDR3 region: CASSLSGSGLTGELFF. The CDR3 DNA reads as TGTGCCAGCAGTCTAAGCGGGTCAGGGTTGACCGGGGAGCTGTTTTTT. V is TRBV25-1 and J is TRBJ2-2, with a tentative D call TRBD2 (6 bases). Germline V gene lookup returns CDR1 MGHDK and CDR2 SYGVNS. V lost 5 bases and J lost 5, with 18 bases in between. The CDR3 totals 16 residues.

A few counts support this clonotype. In DNA, the CDR3 is TGTGCCAGCCTCGGACAGGGCGGCCAGCCCCAGCATTTT. Residues: CASLGQGGQPQHF. The V call is TRBV12-3 or TRBV12-4, the J call TRBJ1-5; 8 nucleotides line up with TRBD1. V shed 8 bases, J shed 7 bases, and the junction held 7 bases outside the gene matches. This CDR3 has 13 residues.

This chain links TRBV5-1 with TRBJ2-1, with 14 positions matching TRBD2. Trimming at V came to 4 bases and at J to 10 bases, leaving 10 bases not matched to a gene. This CDR3 is built from 16 residues. The germline V gene encodes CDR1 SGHRS and CDR2 YFSETQ. The CDR3 DNA reads TGCGCCAGCAGCCCCCGACTAGCGGGAGGGCCAAAAGAGCAGTTCTTC. Protein sequence: CASSPRLAGGPKEQFF.

In its sample, this clonotype was seen a few times. The chain links TRBV10-3 to TRBJ1-2, with 7 bases aligning to TRBD1. With V trimmed by 6 bases and J by 6 bases, 7 bases remained unmatched. CDR1 and CDR2 from the germline V gene are ENHRY and SYGVKD. CDR3 length: 13 amino acids. The CDR3 nucleotides read TGTGCCATCAGCGACAGGGTTATTGATGGCTACACCTTC. Residues: CAISDRVIDGYTF.

This clonotype was seen just once. V and J are TRBV3-1 and TRBJ2-2; D may be TRBD2 (5 bases). V lost 11 bases, J lost 5 bases, and 30 bases lay in between. The CDR3 contains 18 residues. CDR1 and CDR2 (germline): LGHDT, YNNKEL (reference sequence). The CDR3, as DNA: TGTGCCTTCTGTTTGAGTAGTCAGCGGAGTAGCGAGACCGGGGAGCTGTTTTTT. Protein: CAFCLSSQRSSETGELFF. The entire variable domain, with the rest obtained from reference TRBV3-1 and TRBJ2-2, is as follows: DTAVSQTPKYLVTQMGNDKSIKCEQNLGHDTMYWYKQDSKKFLKIMFSYNNKELIINETVPNRFSPKSPDKAHLNLHINSLELGDSAVYFCAFCLSSQRSSETGELFFGEGSRLTVL.

This chain joins TRBV5-1 and TRBJ1-2; TRBD1 matches 8 bases. The CDR3 extends over 15 amino acids. CDR1 and CDR2 from the germline V gene are SGHRS and YFSETQ. V dropped 4 bases and J dropped 6; count of bases not matched to a gene: 11. CDR3 DNA: TGCGCCAGCAGCCATGGACAGGGAAGCGTGGATGGCTACACCTTC. Protein: CASSHGQGSVDGYTF.